This T cell receptor beta chain comes out of a study of blood T cell repertoires in COVID-19. Study as a whole: Samples taken during acute and convalescent COVID-19 were collected in the United States, Italy and Spain. In each case, the material was cDNA or gDNA derived from T cells, B-cell-depleted T cells, or PBMCs.

Some clones are missing from TCRdb's copy, which holds only in-frame ones; the method was immunoSEQ multiplex PCR. The table has 12,000 or so clones, around 82% seen once; the top ten hold just over 20%. The CDR3 runs to 15 residues. J lost 3 bases, V lost 7 bases, and 6 bases had no gene match. Germline-derived CDR1 and CDR2 are KGHDR and SFDVKD. V and J are TRBV24-1 and TRBJ1-1; 11 bases align to TRBD1. Sequenced: peripheral blood. The receptor comes from a human donor in a cohort sampled during active COVID-19. The CDR3 bases are TGTGCCACCAGGAGGACAGGGGGCTCTTACACTGAAGCTTTCTTT. As protein: CATRRTGGSYTEAFF.